This entry features one TCR beta chain sequence. What it binds is not known. These data originate in a study of graft-versus-host responses after intestinal transplantation. The wider study: Recipients got multivisceral, liver-intestinal, or isolated intestinal transplants. The whole recipient group had anti-thymocyte globulin induction followed by tacrolimus and steroids for around three years. Broader study findings: Individuals who had graft-donor T cell macrochimerism had allografts that showed high graft-versus-host to host-versus-graft clonal ratios. Some GvH clones were seen earlier in gut or blood, suggesting intestinal origin.

Using immunoSEQ multiplex PCR, the repertoire was profiled, and TCRdb retains in-frame clones only, with some absent. This table has about 88,000 clones, roughly 90% appearing once. The material sequenced was unstimulated CD4+ T cells sorted from spleen or lymph node cells, taken before transplant. The TCR originated in a human donor who was the organ donor for an intestinal transplant.

CDR3 sequence (DNA): TGCGCCAGCAGCGCTCAAGGACAGATCTATGGCTACACCTTC. Protein product: CASSAQGQIYGYTF. The genes are TRBV5-1 and TRBJ1-2, with D perhaps TRBD1 (6 bases). The CDR3 loop spans 14 amino acids. Germline values: CDR1 SGHRS, CDR2 YFSETQ. Between the trimmed V and J ends, which lost 4 bases and 4 bases, there was a span of 14 bases.